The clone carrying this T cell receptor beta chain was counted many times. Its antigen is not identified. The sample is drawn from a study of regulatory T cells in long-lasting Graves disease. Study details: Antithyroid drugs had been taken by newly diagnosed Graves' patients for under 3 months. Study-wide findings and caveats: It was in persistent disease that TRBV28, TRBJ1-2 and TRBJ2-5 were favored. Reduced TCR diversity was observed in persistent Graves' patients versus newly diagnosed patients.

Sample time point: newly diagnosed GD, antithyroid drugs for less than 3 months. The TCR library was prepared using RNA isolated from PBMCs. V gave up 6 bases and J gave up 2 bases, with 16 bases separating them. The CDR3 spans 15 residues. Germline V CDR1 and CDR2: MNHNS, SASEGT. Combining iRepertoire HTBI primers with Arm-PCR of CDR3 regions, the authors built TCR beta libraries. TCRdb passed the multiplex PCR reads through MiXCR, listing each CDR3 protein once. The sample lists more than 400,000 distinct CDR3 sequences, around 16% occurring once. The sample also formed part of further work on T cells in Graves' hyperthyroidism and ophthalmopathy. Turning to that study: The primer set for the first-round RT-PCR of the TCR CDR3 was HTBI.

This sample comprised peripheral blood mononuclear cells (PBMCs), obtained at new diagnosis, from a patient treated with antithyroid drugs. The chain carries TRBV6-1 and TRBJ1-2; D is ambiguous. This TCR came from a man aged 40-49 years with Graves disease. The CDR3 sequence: CASSAPGEGNYGYTF. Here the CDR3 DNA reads TGTGCCAGCAGCGCCCCTGGGGAGGGCAACTATGGCTACACCTTC.